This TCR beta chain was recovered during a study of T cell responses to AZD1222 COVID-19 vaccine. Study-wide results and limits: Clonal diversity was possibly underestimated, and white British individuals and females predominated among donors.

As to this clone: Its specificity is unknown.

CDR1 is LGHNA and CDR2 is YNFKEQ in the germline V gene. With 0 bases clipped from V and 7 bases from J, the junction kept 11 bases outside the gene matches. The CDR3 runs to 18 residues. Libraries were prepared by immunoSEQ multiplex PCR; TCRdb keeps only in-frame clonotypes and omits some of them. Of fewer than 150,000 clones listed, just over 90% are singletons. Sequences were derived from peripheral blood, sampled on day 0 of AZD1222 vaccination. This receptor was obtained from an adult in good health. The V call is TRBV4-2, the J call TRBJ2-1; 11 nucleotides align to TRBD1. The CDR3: CASSQDPQGGTGGNEQFF. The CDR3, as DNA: TGTGCCAGCAGCCAAGATCCCCAGGGGGGGACAGGGGGGAATGAGCAGTTCTTC.